These 12 T cell receptor beta chains came from one sample sequenced in a study of shared clonotypes between healthy human individuals. Some clones are missing from TCRdb's copy, which holds only in-frame ones; the method was immunoSEQ multiplex PCR. The data show 450,000 to 500,000 clones, over 70% seen once. The sequenced material came from PBMCs. The source is a woman aged 40 to 49 in good health. Some clones in this sample may be carry-over from other donors' samples.

This rearrangement joins TRBV7-2 to TRBJ2-3; TRBD2 matches at 11 bases. The V gene's germline CDR1 is SGHTA and CDR2 FQGNSA. Trimming cost V 0 bases and J 5 bases; bases outside gene matches: 7. CDR3 length: 17 amino acids. CDR3 in DNA: TGTGCCAGCAGCTTAGCTACTAGCGGGAGCCTACAAGATACGCAGTATTTT. It codes for CASSLATSGSLQDTQYF. Drawing the rest from reference TRBV7-2 and TRBJ2-3, the complete variable domain is GAGVSQSPSNKVTEKGKDVELRCDPISGHTALYWYRQSLGQGLEFLIYFQGNSAPDKSGLPSDRFSAERTGGSVSTLTIQRTQQEDSAVYLCASSLATSGSLQDTQYFGPGTRLTVL.

Concerning this clone: A read error may explain this, as a much larger clone is one base away. The rearrangement links TRBV15 to TRBJ2-1, with D possibly matching TRBD1 (6 bases). Germline V gives CDR1 LNHNV, CDR2 YYDKDF (reference sequence). The CDR3 is made up of 14 amino acids. The CDR3 protein is CATSSEIRGNEPFF. CDR3 coding DNA: TGTGCCACCAGCAGCGAAATCAGGGGTAATGAGCCGTTCTTC.

The chain couples TRBV29-1 to TRBJ2-7; 7 bases agree with TRBD2. The CDR3 totals 13 residues. CDR1 and CDR2 (germline): SQVTM, ANQGSEA. J gave up 4 bases and V 4 bases, and 7 bases lay outside the gene matches. CDR3 nucleotides: TGCAGCGTTGGGGGGGGAGCAGGGTACGAGCAGTACTTC. Amino acid sequence: CSVGGGAGYEQYF.

This rearrangement joins TRBV9 to TRBJ2-7; 12 nucleotides line up with TRBD1. Germline CDR1 and CDR2: SGDLS and YYNGEE. V was clipped by 0 bases and J by 6 bases; unmatched bases: 7. The length of the CDR3 is 16 residues. DNA for the CDR3: TGTGCCAGCAGCGTAGCCGGGACAGGGGGCGCGACCGAGCAGTACTTC. Protein product: CASSVAGTGGATEQYF.

The rearrangement joins TRBV29-1 to TRBJ2-2; D perhaps matches TRBD2 (5 bases). The CDR3 is 14 residues long. The V end was cut by 4 bases, the J end by 5 bases, with 14 bases between. Germline CDR1 is SQVTM and CDR2 is ANQGSEA. In DNA, the CDR3 is TGCAGCGTTGTGGTGAGCGGAGCGACCGGGGAGCTGTTTTTT. It is translated as CSVVVSGATGELFF.

The sample holds one count of this clone. This chain uses TRBV6-5 with TRBJ1-2; maybe TRBD1 (5 bases). Germline lookup yields CDR1 MNHEY and CDR2 SVGAGI. The CDR3 has 13 amino acids. V was pared by 0 bases and J by 8 bases, with 10 bases between. As DNA, the CDR3 is TGTGCCAGCAGTTACTCGGCAGGGAGAGGCTACACCTTC. Protein: CASSYSAGRGYTF.

V is TRBV18 and J is TRBJ2-3; D ambiguous. The CDR3 covers 11 residues. The germline V and J ends were trimmed by 6 bases and 2 bases, with 3 bases remaining between them. Germline CDR1 reads KGHSH; CDR2 reads LQKENI. CDR3 sequence: CASSPTDTQYF. DNA of the CDR3: TGTGCCAGCTCCCCCACAGATACGCAGTATTTT.

This clone was observed once. This sequence joins TRBV10-3 and TRBJ1-1, with D perhaps TRBD1 (5 bases). CDR3 size: 14 residues. Looked up from germline, CDR1 is ENHRY and CDR2 is SYGVKD. Trimming stripped 0 bases from V and 6 bases from J, with 11 bases between. The CDR3 region is CAISESGGSAEAFF. The CDR3 region has the DNA TGTGCCATCAGTGAGTCTGGGGGGAGCGCTGAAGCTTTCTTT.

On this clone itself: This likely stems from a read error, as it lies one base from a far larger clone. Distinct nucleotide sequences in the sample also encode this CDR3. This chain links TRBV30 with TRBJ1-5; tentative D call: TRBD1 (5 bases). The CDR3 runs 14 residues. Germline-derived CDR1 and CDR2 are GTSNPN and SVGIG (reference sequence). This chain's CDR3 is CAWSVTGGNQPQHF. DNA for the CDR3: TGTGCCTGGAGTGTCACGGGGGGTAATCAGCCACAGCATTTT. Full variable domain (remainder filled in from reference TRBV30 and TRBJ1-5): SQTIHQWPATLVQPVGSPLSLECTVEGTSNPNLYWYRQAAGRGLQLLFYSVGIGQISSEVPQNLSASRPQDRQFILSSKKLLLSDSGFYLCAWSVTGGNQPQHFGDGTRLSIL.

This chain connects TRBV5-4 to TRBJ2-5, with 7 bases aligning to TRBD1. The CDR3 consists of 17 residues. With V trimmed by 5 bases and J by 2 bases, 15 bases remained unmatched. Germline loops: CDR1 SGHNT, CDR2 YYREEE (reference sequence). CDR3 DNA: TGTGCCAGCAGACCTTCTGGCGGACAGGTGCCTCAAGAGACCCAGTACTTC. Translation: CASRPSGGQVPQETQYF.

This chain connects TRBV28 to TRBJ2-7, with D possibly being TRBD2 (6 bases). Per the germline V gene, CDR1 is MDHEN and CDR2 is SYDVKM. V shed 5 bases and J shed 2 bases, with 19 bases lying between them. The CDR3 is 16 residues long. CDR3: CASSQPRGGTPYEQYF. The DNA of the CDR3 is TGTGCCAGCAGTCAACCCCGGGGCGGGACCCCCTACGAGCAGTACTTC.

The rearrangement uses TRBV6-6 and TRBJ2-2; D could derive from TRBD1 or TRBD2 (5 bases each). Per germline, CDR1 MNHNY and CDR2 SVGAGI (reference sequence). Trimming left V 4 bases short and J 4 bases short, with 13 bases between. The CDR3 runs to 15 residues. The DNA for the CDR3 is TGTGCCAGCAGTTCAACAGGTGGGGGCACCGGGGAGCTGTTTTTT. It encodes CASSSTGGGTGELFF.